These T cell receptor beta chains were read from a single sample in a study of cytomegalovirus exposure and HLA in healthy donors. Method: immunoSEQ multiplex PCR; TCRdb's copy keeps in-frame clones and lacks some. The table has some 150,000 clones, about three quarters seen once; the top ten hold 1.5% to 2%. Source material: PBMCs. The receptor set was obtained from a woman aged 25 to 45 in good health and CMV-seronegative. CDR3s include the opening cysteine and the closing phenylalanine or tryptophan. Each record gives: D gene, clone size, V gene, J gene, CDR3 DNA, CDR3 protein. A D gene is named only where the DNA matches it firmly. A clone size is listed for some rows: how often the clone was seen (once, few, many), or a class if it is expanded.

TRBD1	-	TRBV5-4	TRBJ1-2	TGTGCCAGCAGCTCCCGGGACAGGTTTAACTATGGCTACACCTTC	CASSSRDRFNYGYTF
-	-	TRBV6-1	TRBJ1-2	TGTGCCAGCAGTGAAAGGGGGGGGGTTTTTGGCTACACCTTC	CASSERGGVFGYTF
-	-	TRBV18	TRBJ2-7	TGTGCCAGCTCACTCGCAGGGACCTACGAGCAGTACTTC	CASSLAGTYEQYF
-	-	TRBV7-2	TRBJ2-5	TGTGCCAGCAGCTTATGGGGGACCCCAGGGGCCCAGTACTTC	CASSLWGTPGAQYF
TRBD1	-	TRBV19	TRBJ1-1	TGTGCCAGTAGTTCCAGGGGGCCCAACACTGAAGCTTTCTTT	CASSSRGPNTEAFF
TRBD1	-	TRBV9	TRBJ2-7	TGTGCCAGCAGCGGGCCGGGACAGGGTGGGTTCGAGCAGTACTTC	CASSGPGQGGFEQYF
-	-	TRBV6-1	TRBJ1-4	TGTGCCAGCAGCCGTGACGGGACTAATGAAAAACTGTTTTTT	CASSRDGTNEKLFF
TRBD1	-	TRBV13	TRBJ1-6	TGTGCCAGCAACAGGGGGTTGAATTCACCCCTCCACTTT	CASNRGLNSPLHF
TRBD1	-	TRBV29-1	TRBJ1-4	TGCAGCGTACGGGACAGGGGTATAATCCGGGAAACCAAACTGTTTTTT	CSVRDRGIIRETKLFF
-	-	TRBV19	TRBJ2-1	TGTGCCAGTAAGGCTGTGGAGGGCCGCAACAATGAGCAGTTCTTC	CASKAVEGRNNEQFF
TRBD1	few	TRBV6-5	TRBJ1-6	TGTGCCAGCAGTCCTACAGGGGATTCACCCCTCCACTTT	CASSPTGDSPLHF
-	-	TRBV6-6	TRBJ1-1	TGTGCCAGCAGAGTTATGGGCTCAACGTCTGAAGCTTTCTTT	CASRVMGSTSEAFF
TRBD1	-	TRBV19	TRBJ2-5	TGTGCCAGCAACTTGAGAGGGACAGTCCAAGAGACCCAGTACTTC	CASNLRGTVQETQYF
-	once	TRBV27	TRBJ2-1	TGTGCCAGCAGTCCCTACGAGGGAAGCTCCTACAATGAGCAGTTCTTC	CASSPYEGSSYNEQFF
-	-	TRBV7-2	TRBJ1-1	TGTGCCAGCAGCCCTCGGACGGGATCTGAAGCTTTCTTT	CASSPRTGSEAFF
TRBD1	-	TRBV27	TRBJ1-1	TGTGCCAGCAGTTTTTCCACAGGGGGTGAAGCTTTCTTT	CASSFSTGGEAFF
TRBD1	-	TRBV11-2	TRBJ1-2	TGTGCCAGCAGCTTAGGGGCGACAGGGCCCTATGGCTACACCTTC	CASSLGATGPYGYTF
-	-	TRBV5-1	TRBJ1-1	TGCGCCAGCAGCTTGTTCGGAGTTTCGAACACTGAAGCTTTCTTT	CASSLFGVSNTEAFF
-	-	TRBV5-6	TRBJ1-1	TGTGCCAGCAGCCCGGGGTGGTCGGGAACTGAAGCTTTCTTT	CASSPGWSGTEAFF
-	few	TRBV10-3	TRBJ1-3	TGTGCCATCAGTGAGTCTGGCAGGGGAGGAAACACCATATATTTT	CAISESGRGGNTIYF
TRBD1	-	TRBV5-4	TRBJ2-2	TGTGCCAGCAGCTATGACAGGGGGCGAAGTACCGGGGAGCTGTTTTTT	CASSYDRGRSTGELFF
-	-	TRBV6-5	TRBJ1-5	TGTGCCAGCAGCCGCGGAATTGGATGGAATCAGCCCCAGCATTTT	CASSRGIGWNQPQHF
-	-	TRBV6-5	TRBJ1-1	TGTGCCAGCGGGCGTGGGGGACAAAGGACTGAAGCTTTCTTT	CASGRGGQRTEAFF
-	-	TRBV2	TRBJ1-1	TGTGCCAGGGGGGGTGGGACTGAAGCTTTCTTT	CARGGGTEAFF
-	-	TRBV5-5	TRBJ1-2	TGTGCCAGCAGTTCAGGGGCCCTCCTTAAAGATGGCTACACCTTC	CASSSGALLKDGYTF
-	once	TRBV5-4	TRBJ2-3	TGTGCCAGCAGCCACACCGGGGGAGATACGCAGTATTTT	CASSHTGGDTQYF
-	-	TRBV7-3	TRBJ1-5	TGTGCCAGCAGCCCCGAACCGACAGAGAGCAATCAGCCCCAGCATTTT	CASSPEPTESNQPQHF
TRBD1	-	TRBV5-4	TRBJ2-7	TGTGCCAGCAGCCACCCGACAGGGACCTACGAGCAGTACTTC	CASSHPTGTYEQYF
-	-	TRBV6-5	TRBJ2-7	TGTGCCAGCAGTTACACTCGGGAGTACGAGCAGTACTTC	CASSYTREYEQYF
TRBD1	-	TRBV6-5	TRBJ1-2	TGTGCCAGCAGTTGGACAGGGGGCAGTGGCTACACCTTC	CASSWTGGSGYTF